This T cell receptor (beta chain) emerged from a study of CD4 T cell repertoires in COVID-19. Sequenced by immunoSEQ multiplex PCR; TCRdb stores in-frame clones only, minus some. The sample lists about 75,000 clones, roughly 85% occurring once. On this clone: Antigen: not known.

The V end was cut by 0 bases, the J end by 1 base, with 7 bases between. The CDR3 contains 15 residues. CDR1 is SGHRS and CDR2 is YFSETQ in the germline V gene. General study findings and limits: Suggested intraclonal diversification: top SARS-CoV-2-reactive clonotypes appeared in two or three memory subsets. In SARS-CoV and/or HKU1 spike cultures, between roughly 7 and 27% of SARS-CoV-2 clonotypes reappeared.

Donors had recovered from mild-to-severe COVID-19. No culture step preceded sequencing of the ex vivo isolated memory T cells. The J gene is TRBJ2-2, the V gene TRBV5-1; D remains ambiguous. This TCR was recovered from a human donor who had COVID-19. This sample comprised CD4+ T cells from peripheral blood, obtained after recovery from COVID-19. CDR3 in amino acids: CASSLGHMNTGELFF. CDR3 sequence (DNA): TGCGCCAGCAGCTTGGGGCACATGAACACCGGGGAGCTGTTTTTT.